This is a list of T cell receptor beta chains from one sample in a study of cytomegalovirus exposure and HLA in healthy donors. Profiling relied on immunoSEQ multiplex PCR, and the TCRdb table lists in-frame clones only, not all of them. The table shows 170,000 or so clones, with roughly 87% occurring only once. The sample taken for sequencing was PBMCs. These receptors were obtained from a man aged 50-59 years in good health and CMV-seronegative. Each CDR3 is given with its conserved first and last residue. The order of the fields is J gene, V gene, clone size, D gene, CDR3 protein, CDR3 DNA. D genes are given only for firm matches. Size values are once, few and many counts, or a class for expanded clones, and some rows have none.

>TRBJ2-7|TRBV5-6|NA|TRBD1
CASSTHRGKAYEQYF
TGTGCCAGCAGCACCCACAGGGGAAAGGCCTACGAGCAGTACTTC
>TRBJ2-7|TRBV9|NA|TRBD2
CASSVEEWTSGSYEQYF
TGTGCCAGCAGCGTAGAGGAGTGGACTAGCGGTTCCTACGAGCAGTACTTC
>TRBJ1-5|TRBV19|NA|NA
CASKSGNQPQHF
TGTGCCAGTAAATCGGGAAATCAGCCCCAGCATTTT
>TRBJ2-7|TRBV9|NA|TRBD2
CASSPLGLAYEQYF
TGTGCCAGCAGCCCGCTAGGACTAGCTTACGAGCAGTACTTC
>TRBJ1-2|TRBV5-5|NA|NA
CASSFQGPINYGYTF
TGTGCCAGCAGCTTTCAGGGCCCCATAAACTATGGCTACACCTTC
>TRBJ2-3|TRBV7-2|NA|NA
CASRVGGGGDTQYF
TGTGCCAGCAGGGTGGGGGGGGGCGGAGATACGCAGTATTTT
>TRBJ1-6|TRBV7-2|NA|NA
CASSLVRVAGSPLHF
TGTGCCAGCAGCTTAGTCAGGGTAGCGGGTTCACCCCTCCACTTT
>TRBJ1-1|TRBV7-8|NA|TRBD1
CASSRTGAMRTEAFF
TGTGCCAGCAGCCGGACAGGGGCTATGAGGACTGAAGCTTTCTTT
>TRBJ1-2|TRBV19|once|NA
CASSPTQGGGYTF
TGTGCCAGTAGTCCAACCCAGGGAGGTGGCTACACCTTC
>TRBJ1-3|TRBV9|NA|NA
CASSVGTFSGNTIYF
TGTGCCAGCAGCGTAGGGACATTCTCTGGAAACACCATATATTTT
>TRBJ1-2|TRBV6-6|NA|TRBD1
CASSPPGQTPGYTF
TGTGCCAGCAGTCCTCCGGGACAGACCCCCGGCTACACCTTC
>TRBJ2-1|TRBV18|few|TRBD2
CASSPSFWTRSENEQFF
TGTGCCAGCTCACCATCGTTCTGGACTAGGTCGGAGAATGAGCAGTTCTTC
>TRBJ1-3|TRBV6-6|NA|NA
CASSPGGVVSGNTIYF
TGTGCCAGCAGCCCCGGAGGAGTCGTCTCTGGAAACACCATATATTTT
>TRBJ2-7|TRBV6-1|NA|TRBD2
CASSERLAGGHAYEQYF
TGTGCCAGCAGTGAAAGACTAGCGGGGGGCCACGCCTACGAGCAGTACTTC
>TRBJ1-1|TRBV6-1|NA|NA
CASGRGGGVNTEAFF
TGTGCCAGCGGACGGGGGGGCGGAGTGAACACTGAAGCTTTCTTT
>TRBJ2-7|TRBV7-2|NA|TRBD1
CASSWKTGGAAEQYF
TGTGCCAGCAGCTGGAAGACAGGGGGCGCGGCCGAGCAGTACTTC
>TRBJ1-3|TRBV5-4|few|TRBD1
CASSVGTDSGNTIYF
TGTGCCAGCAGCGTAGGGACAGACTCTGGAAACACCATATATTTT
>TRBJ2-5|TRBV9|NA|TRBD1
CASSGLPTGVGVETQYF
TGTGCCAGCAGCGGACTACCTACAGGGGTGGGTGTCGAGACCCAGTACTTC
>TRBJ2-7|TRBV6-1|NA|TRBD2
CASSGRGEGSYEQYF
TGTGCCAGCAGTGGAAGAGGGGAGGGATCCTACGAGCAGTACTTC
>TRBJ2-1|TRBV4-1|NA|TRBD2
CASSPVRTSGDNEQFF
TGCGCCAGCAGCCCCGTTCGGACTAGCGGAGACAATGAGCAGTTCTTC
>TRBJ2-3|TRBV9|NA|NA
CASSWTTGGTDTQYF
TGTGCCAGCTCTTGGACGACGGGGGGCACAGATACGCAGTATTTT
>TRBJ2-5|TRBV5-5|NA|NA
CASSFQASETQYF
TGTGCCAGCAGCTTTCAGGCCTCGGAGACCCAGTACTTC
>TRBJ2-6|TRBV19|NA|TRBD2
CASSQRGGPGANVLTF
TGTGCCAGTAGCCAGCGGGGGGGCCCTGGGGCCAACGTCCTGACTTTC
>TRBJ1-6|TRBV6-5|NA|NA
CASSYSGGRDSPLHF
TGTGCCAGCAGTTACTCGGGGGGGCGAGATTCACCCCTCCACTTT
>TRBJ1-6|TRBV5-1|NA|NA
CASSGTAGENSPLHF
TGCGCCAGCAGCGGTACGGCAGGGGAGAATTCACCCCTCCACTTT
>TRBJ1-3|TRBV6-5|NA|NA
CASSDLSSGNTIYF
TGTGCCAGCAGTGACTTGAGCTCTGGAAACACCATATATTTT
>TRBJ1-5|TRBV10-3|once|NA
CAISENIGNQPQHF
TGTGCCATCAGTGAGAACATCGGCAATCAGCCCCAGCATTTT
>TRBJ1-1|TRBV19|few|NA
CATKPGHPNTEAFF
TGTGCCACTAAACCGGGACACCCGAACACTGAAGCTTTCTTT
>TRBJ2-7|TRBV5-1|NA|NA
CASSLAVKTYEQYF
TGCGCCAGCAGCTTGGCAGTTAAAACCTACGAGCAGTACTTC
>TRBJ2-7|TRBV28|NA|TRBD1
CASRTPGQGAYEQYF
TGTGCCAGCAGGACTCCGGGACAGGGGGCCTACGAGCAGTACTTC
>TRBJ2-2|TRBV30|NA|NA
CAWKKGAGELFF
TGTGCCTGGAAAAAGGGGGCCGGGGAGCTGTTTTTT
>TRBJ2-1|TRBV9|NA|NA
CASSVVMEGGYNEQFF
TGTGCCAGCAGCGTAGTTATGGAGGGAGGTTACAATGAGCAGTTCTTC
>TRBJ2-7|TRBV7-2|NA|TRBD2
CASSLRTIGGSEQYF
TGTGCCAGCAGTCTGAGGACGATCGGGGGGTCCGAGCAGTACTTC
>TRBJ1-5|TRBV15|NA|NA
CATSRDKGPRLNQPQHF
TGTGCCACCAGCAGAGATAAAGGACCGAGACTAAATCAGCCCCAGCATTTT
>TRBJ2-7|TRBV5-8|NA|TRBD2
CASSQKGLAGVYEQYF
TGTGCCAGCAGCCAAAAGGGACTAGCGGGCGTCTACGAGCAGTACTTC
>TRBJ2-3|TRBV5-1|once|TRBD1
CASSLGQGQYF
TGCGCCAGCAGCTTGGGACAGGGGCAGTATTTT
>TRBJ1-3|TRBV5-1|NA|TRBD1
CASSFSRGAGNTIYF
TGCGCCAGCAGCTTCTCCAGGGGGGCAGGAAACACCATATATTTT
>TRBJ2-3|TRBV6-6|once|NA
CASSYRGKMDTQYF
TGTGCCAGCAGTTACCGGGGAAAAATGGATACGCAGTATTTT
>TRBJ1-4|TRBV19|NA|NA
CASSSSDSRGEKLFF
TGTGCCAGTAGTAGCTCGGACAGTCGAGGCGAAAAACTGTTTTTT
>TRBJ2-3|TRBV5-4|NA|TRBD1
CASSYRQGSTDTQYF
TGTGCCAGCAGCTATCGACAGGGGAGCACAGATACGCAGTATTTT
>TRBJ2-5|TRBV30|NA|NA
CALGGGVRETQYF
TGTGCCCTGGGAGGGGGGGTGAGAGAGACCCAGTACTTC
>TRBJ2-3|TRBV9|NA|TRBD2
CASNRGGTDTQYF
TGTGCCAGCAATCGCGGGGGGACAGATACGCAGTATTTT
>TRBJ2-7|TRBV6-1|NA|TRBD2
CASSTGGGYEQYF
TGTGCCAGCAGTACAGGCGGGGGCTACGAGCAGTACTTC
>TRBJ2-7|TRBV6-5|NA|TRBD2
CASSPGTTYEQYF
TGTGCCAGCAGTCCTGGGACTACCTACGAGCAGTACTTC
>TRBJ2-3|TRBV6-5|NA|NA
CASSEATTRQYF
TGTGCCAGCAGTGAAGCTACCACCCGGCAGTATTTT
>TRBJ1-2|TRBV6-5|NA|TRBD1
CASSFQGARGYTF
TGTGCCAGCAGTTTTCAGGGGGCGCGTGGCTACACCTTC
>TRBJ1-2|TRBV6-5|NA|NA
CASSYSIATNYGYTF
TGTGCCAGCAGTTACTCGATAGCGACTAACTATGGCTACACCTTC
>TRBJ1-2|TRBV7-2|NA|TRBD1
CASSFTGQGNYGYTF
TGTGCCAGCAGCTTCACGGGACAGGGGAACTATGGCTACACCTTC
>TRBJ2-1|TRBV5-1|NA|NA
CASSLVAGEHNEQFF
TGCGCCAGCAGTCTGGTGGCAGGGGAACACAATGAGCAGTTCTTC
>TRBJ1-1|TRBV19|NA|TRBD1
CASDRGQLNTEAFF
TGTGCCAGTGACAGGGGGCAACTGAACACTGAAGCTTTCTTT
>TRBJ2-1|TRBV16|NA|NA
CASSQFRSNEQFF
TGTGCCAGCAGCCAATTCCGCAGCAATGAGCAGTTCTTC
>TRBJ1-6|TRBV15|NA|NA
CATSRSRDPNSPLHF
TGTGCCACCAGCAGATCCAGGGATCCTAATTCACCCCTCCACTTT
>TRBJ2-5|TRBV30|NA|TRBD1
CAWSRDSLRETQYF
TGTGCCTGGAGTAGGGACAGCCTGAGGGAGACCCAGTACTTC
>TRBJ1-2|TRBV4-3|NA|NA
CASSQARADYGYTF
TGCGCCAGCAGCCAAGCCAGGGCGGACTATGGCTACACCTTC
>TRBJ2-7|TRBV19|NA|NA
CASSRRDSSYEQYF
TGTGCCAGTAGTAGGCGGGACTCTTCCTACGAGCAGTACTTC